Presented here are 32 T cell receptor beta chains from one specimen sequenced in a study of glioma-infiltrating T cells after dendritic cell vaccination. Method: immunoSEQ multiplex PCR; TCRdb's copy keeps in-frame clones and lacks some. Among tens of thousands of clones listed, around four fifths were seen once. Time point of the sample: after dendritic cell vaccination, including at tumor progression/relapse. The sample was blood, taken after dendritic cell vaccination. The receptors originated from a human donor with glioblastoma.

This clone appeared once. V is TRBV15 and J is TRBJ2-1; D unresolved. Trimming shortened V by 0 bases and J by 4 bases, and 7 bases separated the two germline ends. The germline gives CDR1 LNHNV, CDR2 YYDKDF (reference sequence). The CDR3 is 14 residues long. CDR3 protein: CATSRDRSYNEQFF. CDR3 DNA: TGTGCCACCAGCAGAGATCGCAGTTACAATGAGCAGTTCTTC.

This chain joins TRBV5-4 and TRBJ2-5, with D possibly TRBD2 on 6 matching bases. Per germline, CDR1 SGHNT and CDR2 YYREEE (reference sequence). CDR3 length: 14 amino acids. V was cut by 1 base and J by 1 base, with 8 bases left in between. The DNA of the CDR3 is TGTGCCAGCAGCTTGAAGGGAGGCCAAGAGACCCAGTACTTC. Its protein product is CASSLKGGQETQYF.

The chain combines TRBV29-1 with TRBJ2-1; D ambiguous. The CDR3 is made up of 15 amino acids. Trimming removed 7 bases at V and 3 bases at J, with 19 bases between. Per germline, CDR1 SQVTM and CDR2 ANQGSEA. The CDR3 bases are TGCAGCGGATCGAAACAGCCGACATTCTACAATGAGCAGTTCTTC. It translates to CSGSKQPTFYNEQFF.

The V gene is TRBV6-1, the J gene TRBJ2-5; the D gene is possibly TRBD1 (6 bases). The CDR3 is 14 amino acids. Trimming took off 5 bases at V and 5 bases at J, with 15 bases between the two ends. CDR1 is MNHNS, CDR2 SASEGT, per germline. The CDR3 here is CASSSNRVAETQYF. DNA for the CDR3: TGTGCCAGCAGTTCTAACAGGGTTGCTGAGACCCAGTACTTC.

This clone was detected once. The chain couples TRBV19 to TRBJ1-5, with D maybe TRBD1 (5 bases). V was cut by 6 bases and J by 5 bases, with 17 bases left in between. Germline values: CDR1 LNHDA, CDR2 SQIVND (reference sequence). This CDR3 is built from 15 residues. CDR3 DNA: TGTGCCAGTAGGGGGCTCGGGGGACTTGATCAGCCCCAGCATTTT. Its translation is CASRGLGGLDQPQHF.

The chain is built from TRBV4-1 and TRBJ1-5; D is perhaps TRBD1 (5 bases). The CDR3 has 15 amino acids. V lost 0 bases and J 3 bases, leaving 9 bases between the germline ends. The germline V gene has CDR1 MGHRA and CDR2 YSYEKL. The DNA for the CDR3 is TGCGCCAGCAGCCAAGAGGGGGGTCTCAATCAGCCCCAGCATTTT. This sequence encodes CASSQEGGLNQPQHF.

This rearrangement joins TRBV7-9 to TRBJ2-3, with 8 positions matching TRBD1. V shed 1 base, J shed 2 bases, and the junction held 5 bases outside the gene matches. The CDR3 is made up of 16 amino acids. Germline CDR1 is SEHNR and CDR2 is FQNEAQ (reference sequence). CDR3 sequence: CASSLVQGAFTDTQYF. The DNA for the CDR3 is TGTGCCAGCAGCTTAGTTCAGGGGGCCTTCACAGATACGCAGTATTTT.

The chain couples TRBV5-1 to TRBJ2-7; D not resolved. The CDR3 contains 12 residues. Germline CDR1 SGHRS, CDR2 YFSETQ. V dropped 0 bases and J dropped 5 bases, with 6 bases sitting between them. For the CDR3, the DNA is TGCGCCAGCAGCTTGGCAACGGACGAGCAGTACTTC. This encodes CASSLATDEQYF.

The rearrangement uses TRBV25-1 and TRBJ2-1, with 7 positions matching TRBD1. CDR1 and CDR2 from the germline V gene are MGHDK and SYGVNS. The CDR3 loop spans 12 amino acids. Trimming removed 2 bases from V and 9 bases from J; junction bases left unmatched: 1. CDR3 in amino acids: CASSERQGEQFF. The CDR3 DNA reads TGTGCCAGCAGTGAACGACAGGGTGAGCAGTTCTTC.

This rearrangement joins TRBV19 to TRBJ1-2; 10 nucleotides agree with TRBD1. Germline V lookup: CDR1 LNHDA, CDR2 SQIVND (reference sequence). V shed 6 bases and J 7 bases; nucleotides not matched to a gene: 8. The CDR3 runs 14 residues. The CDR3 DNA reads as TGTGCCAGTAGCACGACAGGGGGCAGTCTTGGCTACACCTTC. Translation: CASSTTGGSLGYTF.

This clone has at least ten counts. The chain recombines TRBV7-2 with TRBJ2-7, with 8 positions matching TRBD1. Unmatched junction bases numbered 6, after V lost 1 base and J lost 7 bases. Germline V CDR1 and CDR2: SGHTA, FQGNSA. The CDR3 is made up of 14 amino acids. CDR3 coding DNA: TGTGCCAGCAGCTTAGACCTAGGGACAGGAGAGCAGTACTTC. It encodes CASSLDLGTGEQYF.

A word on this clone: Other DNA sequences within the sample encode an identical CDR3. The genes are TRBV6-6 and TRBJ2-7; 9 bases match TRBD1. CDR1 and CDR2 (germline): MNHNY, SVGAGI (reference sequence). V lost 0 bases to trimming and J lost 2 bases; unmatched junction nucleotides: 2. This CDR3 region has 15 residues. The CDR3 coding sequence is TGTGCCAGCAGTTACTCGGGGACAGGGCCCTACGAGCAGTACTTC. It yields the protein CASSYSGTGPYEQYF.

The chain links TRBV5-1 to TRBJ1-2; 7 bases map to TRBD1. With 0 bases clipped from V and 8 bases from J, the junction kept 4 bases outside the gene matches. The CDR3 totals 13 residues. Germline CDR1 reads SGHRS; CDR2 reads YFSETQ. The CDR3 loop is CASSLEQGLGYTF. CDR3 nucleotides: TGCGCCAGCAGCTTGGAACAGGGGTTAGGCTACACCTTC.

The chain joins TRBV5-1 to TRBJ1-1; possibly TRBD1 for D (6 bases). Deletions cut 4 bases from V and 0 bases from J, with 13 bases between. Germline V gene sequence: CDR1 SGHRS, CDR2 YFSETQ. The CDR3 extends over 15 amino acids. CDR3: CASSGHGTLNTEAFF. CDR3 in DNA: TGCGCCAGCAGCGGACACGGGACACTGAACACTGAAGCTTTCTTT. The full variable domain, completed using reference TRBV5-1 and TRBJ1-1, is KAGVTQTPRYLIKTRGQQVTLSCSPISGHRSVSWYQQTPGQGLQFLFEYFSETQRNKGNFPGRFSGRQFSNSRSEMNVSTLELGDSALYLCASSGHGTLNTEAFFGQGTRLTVV.

The V and J genes are TRBV2 and TRBJ2-5; D possibly corresponds to TRBD1 (6 bases). In germline, CDR1 is SNHLY, CDR2 FYNNEI. Trimming pared 5 bases from V and 2 bases from J, leaving 12 bases between. This CDR3 has 14 residues. For the CDR3, the DNA is TGTGCCAGCAGTTTGAATAGGGGGCAAGAGACCCAGTACTTC. Its translation: CASSLNRGQETQYF.

The chain recombines TRBV7-3 with TRBJ2-7, with TRBD2 as a possible D gene (6 bases). CDR3 length: 13 amino acids. The ends were cut back, 5 bases at V and 4 bases at J, with 12 bases in the middle. Germline V gene data show CDR1 as SGHTA and CDR2 as FQGTGA. The CDR3 sequence: CASSGLGGYEQYF. The CDR3, as DNA: TGTGCCAGCAGCGGCCTCGGGGGTTACGAGCAGTACTTC. The whole variable domain, filled in from reference TRBV7-3 and TRBJ2-7, reads GAGVSQTPSNKVTEKGKYVELRCDPISGHTALYWYRQSLGQGPEFLIYFQGTGAADDSGLPNDRFFAVRPEGSVSTLKIQRTERGDSAVYLCASSGLGGYEQYFGPGTRLTVT.

The gene calls are TRBV5-4 and TRBJ2-6; 7 bases match TRBD1. The CDR3 length is 19 residues. V lost 9 bases to trimming and J lost 3 bases; unmatched junction nucleotides: 21. Germline loops: CDR1 SGHNT, CDR2 YYREEE (reference sequence). CDR3 bases: TGTGCCATACCCTCTGGTGGGAGTGACAGGGCGGATGGGGCCAACGTCCTGACTTTC. Protein product: CAIPSGGSDRADGANVLTF.

The CDR3 is CASSPWTGSTDTQYF. The CDR3 DNA reads as TGTGCCAGCAGTCCCTGGACAGGGAGCACAGATACGCAGTATTTT. The chain combines TRBV6-6 with TRBJ2-3; 8 bases match TRBD1. Germline V gene lookup returns CDR1 MNHNY and CDR2 SVGAGI (reference sequence). The CDR3 sequence is 15 residues long. The trim removed 5 bases at V and 0 bases at J, leaving 4 bases unmatched.

The J gene is TRBJ2-5, the V gene TRBV9, with 12 nucleotides matching TRBD2. V trimming: 3 bases; J trimming: 1 base; junction bases outside the gene matches: 4. This CDR3 is 16 amino acids long. The V gene's germline CDR1 is SGDLS and CDR2 YYNGEE. CDR3 amino acids: CASSAALAGGQETQYF. Written as DNA, the CDR3 is TGTGCCAGCAGCGCGGCACTAGCGGGGGGCCAAGAGACCCAGTACTTC.

V gene TRBV5-1 combines with J gene TRBJ2-5; a possible D gene is TRBD2 (6 bases). This CDR3 is 14 amino acids long. Germline lookup yields CDR1 SGHRS and CDR2 YFSETQ. Deletions cut 2 bases from V and 5 bases from J, with 13 bases between. The CDR3 nucleotides are TGCGCCAGCAGCTTCGGGGGACCAAGGGAGACCCAGTACTTC. Residues: CASSFGGPRETQYF.

The V gene is TRBV5-4, the J gene TRBJ1-1; 7 bases agree with TRBD1. This CDR3 is built from 13 residues. The V gene end was trimmed by 5 bases and the J gene end by 7 bases; junction bases not matched to a gene: 8. Germline V lookup: CDR1 SGHNT, CDR2 YYREEE (reference sequence). The CDR3 protein is CASRGRDRDEAFF. CDR3 DNA: TGTGCCAGCAGGGGCCGAGACAGGGATGAAGCTTTCTTT.

The rearrangement uses TRBV6-5 and TRBJ1-1, with 7 bases fitting TRBD1. This CDR3 has 15 residues. CDR1 is MNHEY and CDR2 is SVGAGI in the germline V gene. With 0 bases clipped from V and 4 bases from J, the junction kept 5 bases outside the gene matches. The CDR3 loop is CASSYSIRGPTEAFF. The CDR3 bases are TGTGCCAGCAGTTACTCGATTAGGGGGCCCACTGAAGCTTTCTTT.

The V gene is TRBV30, the J gene TRBJ1-5; D possibly corresponds to TRBD1 (5 bases). Germline CDR1 reads GTSNPN; CDR2 reads SVGIG (reference sequence). There are 14 residues in the CDR3. V was clipped by 0 bases and J by 9 bases, with 15 bases between them. CDR3 DNA: TGTGCCTGGAGTGTAGACGGGGACTCCGGGCCCCAGCATTTT. It yields the protein CAWSVDGDSGPQHF.

V is TRBV11-2 and J is TRBJ1-2, with 7 bases matching TRBD1. The CDR3 runs 13 residues. Germline CDR1 SGHAT, CDR2 FQNNGV. V lost 5 bases to trimming and J lost 14 bases; unmatched junction nucleotides: 14. CDR3 loop: CASSPPGQMLPTF. CDR3 sequence (DNA): TGTGCCAGCAGCCCGCCGGGACAGATGCTCCCTACCTTC.

The chain links TRBV7-2 to TRBJ2-1; 7 nucleotides match TRBD2. Losses at the gene ends were 3 bases for V and 0 bases for J; bases not matched to a gene: 5. CDR1 SGHTA and CDR2 FQGNSA come from the germline V gene. This CDR3 has 16 residues. CDR3: CASSFALASSYNEQFF. In DNA form, the CDR3 reads TGTGCCAGCAGCTTTGCACTAGCGAGCTCCTACAATGAGCAGTTCTTC.

The gene calls are TRBV4-2 and TRBJ1-3; D is unclear. This CDR3 is 14 amino acids long. V was cut by 1 base and J by 4 bases, with 8 bases left in between. The germline V gene encodes CDR1 LGHNA and CDR2 YNFKEQ. The CDR3 spells CASSQAGEGNTIYF. The CDR3 DNA follows: TGTGCCAGCAGCCAAGCGGGAGAAGGAAACACCATATATTTT.

The chain joins TRBV5-1 to TRBJ1-1; D might be TRBD1 (6 bases). Trimming pared 4 bases from V and 0 bases from J, leaving 16 bases between. CDR3 length: 16 residues. Germline V gene sequence: CDR1 SGHRS, CDR2 YFSETQ. DNA for the CDR3: TGCGCCAGCAGCGAGGGGGGGACAAGCTTGAACACTGAAGCTTTCTTT. Translated: CASSEGGTSLNTEAFF.

The chain joins TRBV9 to TRBJ2-2; D may be TRBD2 (5 bases). The CDR3 totals 16 residues. Germline V CDR1 and CDR2: SGDLS, YYNGEE. V lost 0 bases and J lost 5, with 14 bases in between. The CDR3 DNA is TGTGCCAGCAGCGTAGCCGCAGTCCCGGGGACCGGGGAGCTGTTTTTT. Its protein is CASSVAAVPGTGELFF.

The J gene is TRBJ1-1, the V gene TRBV11-1; TRBD1 might be the D (5 bases). This CDR3 contains 14 residues. The germline CDR1 and CDR2 sequences are SGHAT and FQDESV (reference sequence). Trimming left V 2 bases short and J 0 bases short, with 7 bases between. The CDR3 DNA sequence: TGTGCCAGCAGCTTAAACAGGTTGAACACTGAAGCTTTCTTT. This gives the protein CASSLNRLNTEAFF.

The chain is built from TRBV9 and TRBJ1-2; the match to TRBD1 covers 11 bases. Germline lookup yields CDR1 SGDLS and CDR2 YYNGEE. V lost 2 bases, J lost 8 bases, and 2 bases stayed unmatched. This CDR3 contains 13 residues. The CDR3 sequence is CASSVGTGGGYTF. CDR3 DNA sequence: TGTGCCAGCAGCGTGGGGACAGGGGGAGGCTACACCTTC.

V usage is TRBV19 and J usage is TRBJ1-6; the D is unclear. Germline loops: CDR1 LNHDA, CDR2 SQIVND (reference sequence). V gave up 5 bases and J gave up 10 bases, with 12 bases separating them. This CDR3 spans 13 amino acids. DNA for the CDR3: TGTGCCAGTAGTGGCCAATACAAATCACCCCTCCACTTT. Its protein is CASSGQYKSPLHF.

The chain employs TRBV2 and TRBJ2-2; TRBD2 aligns across 9 bases. The length of the CDR3 is 18 residues. The V and J ends lost 7 bases and 5 bases, in that order; junction bases with no gene match: 17. Per the germline V gene, CDR1 is SNHLY and CDR2 is FYNNEI. Here the CDR3 reads CASTVIPPSGGYTGELFF. The CDR3 region has the DNA TGTGCCAGCACCGTGATCCCCCCCAGCGGGGGGTATACCGGGGAGCTGTTTTTT. Variable domain in full (rest from reference TRBV2 and TRBJ2-2): EPEVTQTPSHQVTQMGQEVILRCVPISNHLYFYWYRQILGQKVEFLVSFYNNEISEKSEIFDDQFSVERPDGSNFTLKIRSTKLEDSAMYFCASTVIPPSGGYTGELFFGEGSRLTVL.